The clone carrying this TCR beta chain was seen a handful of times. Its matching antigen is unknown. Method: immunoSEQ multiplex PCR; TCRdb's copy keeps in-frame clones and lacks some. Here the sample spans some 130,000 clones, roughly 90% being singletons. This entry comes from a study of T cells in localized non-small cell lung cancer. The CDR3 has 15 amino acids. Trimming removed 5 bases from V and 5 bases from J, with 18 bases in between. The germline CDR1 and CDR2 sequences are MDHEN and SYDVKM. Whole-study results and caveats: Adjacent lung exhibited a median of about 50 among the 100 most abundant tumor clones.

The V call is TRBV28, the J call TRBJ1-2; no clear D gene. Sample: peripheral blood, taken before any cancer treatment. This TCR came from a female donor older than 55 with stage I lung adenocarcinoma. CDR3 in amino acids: CASSTSPGQVYGYTF. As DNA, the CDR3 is TGTGCCAGCAGTACCTCCCCGGGCCAGGTTTATGGCTACACCTTC.